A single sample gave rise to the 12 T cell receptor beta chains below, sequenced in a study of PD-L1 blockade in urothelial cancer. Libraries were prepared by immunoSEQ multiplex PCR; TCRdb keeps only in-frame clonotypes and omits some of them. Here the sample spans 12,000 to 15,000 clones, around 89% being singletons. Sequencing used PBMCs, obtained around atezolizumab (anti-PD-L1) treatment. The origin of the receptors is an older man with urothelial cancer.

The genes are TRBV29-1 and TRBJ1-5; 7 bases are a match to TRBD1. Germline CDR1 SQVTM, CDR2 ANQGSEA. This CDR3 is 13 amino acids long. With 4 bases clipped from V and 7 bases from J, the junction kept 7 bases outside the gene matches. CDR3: CSVGVGGSQPQHF. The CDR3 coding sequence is TGCAGCGTTGGAGTAGGGGGCAGCCAGCCCCAGCATTTT.

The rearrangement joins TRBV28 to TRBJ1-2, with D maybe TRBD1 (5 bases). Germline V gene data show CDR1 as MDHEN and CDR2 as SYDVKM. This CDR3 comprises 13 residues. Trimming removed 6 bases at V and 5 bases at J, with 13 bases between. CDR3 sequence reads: CASRSGVGYGYTF. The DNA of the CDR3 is TGTGCCAGCAGATCGGGGGTGGGGTATGGCTACACCTTC.

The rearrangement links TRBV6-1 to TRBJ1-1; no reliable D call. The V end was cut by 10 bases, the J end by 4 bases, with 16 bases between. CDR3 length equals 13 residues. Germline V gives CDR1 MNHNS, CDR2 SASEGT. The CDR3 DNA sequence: TGTGCCACCTTGGCCTTCTTATCCACTGAAGCTTTCTTT. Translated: CATLAFLSTEAFF.

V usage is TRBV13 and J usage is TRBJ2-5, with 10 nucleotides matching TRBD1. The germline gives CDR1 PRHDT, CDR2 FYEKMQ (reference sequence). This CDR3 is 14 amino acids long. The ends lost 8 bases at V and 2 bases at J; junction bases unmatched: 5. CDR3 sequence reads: CASGGTGVQETQYF. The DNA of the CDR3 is TGTGCCAGCGGGGGGACAGGGGTTCAAGAGACCCAGTACTTC.

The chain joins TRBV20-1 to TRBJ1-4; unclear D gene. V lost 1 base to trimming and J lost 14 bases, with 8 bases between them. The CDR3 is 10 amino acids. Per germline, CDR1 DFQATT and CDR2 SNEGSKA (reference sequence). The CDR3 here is CSARAANLFF. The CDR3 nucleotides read TGCAGTGCTAGAGCCGCTAACCTGTTTTTT.

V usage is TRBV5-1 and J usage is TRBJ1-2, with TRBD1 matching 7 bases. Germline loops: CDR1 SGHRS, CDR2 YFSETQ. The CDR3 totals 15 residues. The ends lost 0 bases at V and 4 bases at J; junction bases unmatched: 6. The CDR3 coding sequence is TGCGCCAGCAGCTTGGGAGGGGGCAGCGGCTATGGCTACACCTTC. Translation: CASSLGGGSGYGYTF.

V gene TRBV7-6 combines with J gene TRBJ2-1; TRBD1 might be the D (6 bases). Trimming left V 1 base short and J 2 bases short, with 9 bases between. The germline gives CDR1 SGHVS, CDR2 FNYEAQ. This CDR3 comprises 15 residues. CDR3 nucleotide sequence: TGTGCCAGCAGCTTAGACAGGGCGGCCTACAATGAGCAGTTCTTC. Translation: CASSLDRAAYNEQFF.

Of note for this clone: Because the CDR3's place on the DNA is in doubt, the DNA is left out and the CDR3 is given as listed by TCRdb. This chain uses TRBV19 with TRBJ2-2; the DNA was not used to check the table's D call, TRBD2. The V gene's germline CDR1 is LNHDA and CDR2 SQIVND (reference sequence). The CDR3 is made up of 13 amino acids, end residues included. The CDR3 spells CASTSGVPGELFF.

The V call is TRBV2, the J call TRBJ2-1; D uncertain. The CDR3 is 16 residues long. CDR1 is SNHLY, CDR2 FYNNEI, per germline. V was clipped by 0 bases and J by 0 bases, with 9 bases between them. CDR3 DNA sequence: TGTGCCAGCAGTGAAGCGCGGCTAGGCTCCTACAATGAGCAGTTCTTC. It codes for CASSEARLGSYNEQFF.

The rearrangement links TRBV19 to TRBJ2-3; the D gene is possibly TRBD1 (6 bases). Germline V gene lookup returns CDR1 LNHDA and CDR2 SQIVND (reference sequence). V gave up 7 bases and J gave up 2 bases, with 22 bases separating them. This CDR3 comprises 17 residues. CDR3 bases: TGTGCCAGTACGGTCGGTGGGGGCCCCATTTACACAGATACGCAGTATTTT. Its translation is CASTVGGGPIYTDTQYF.

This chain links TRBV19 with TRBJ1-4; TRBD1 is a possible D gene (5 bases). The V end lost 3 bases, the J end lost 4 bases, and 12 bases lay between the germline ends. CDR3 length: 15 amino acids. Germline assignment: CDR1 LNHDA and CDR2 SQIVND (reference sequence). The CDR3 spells CASSMGRVGNEKLFF. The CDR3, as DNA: TGTGCCAGTAGTATGGGCAGGGTGGGTAATGAAAAACTGTTTTTT.

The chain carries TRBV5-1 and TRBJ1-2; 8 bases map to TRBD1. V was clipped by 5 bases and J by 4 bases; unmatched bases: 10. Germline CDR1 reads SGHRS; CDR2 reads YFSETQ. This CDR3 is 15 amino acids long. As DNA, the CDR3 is TGCGCCAGCAGTCACGGACAGGGACCTCTCTATGGCTACACCTTC. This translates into CASSHGQGPLYGYTF. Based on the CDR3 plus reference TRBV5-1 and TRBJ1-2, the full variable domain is KAGVTQTPRYLIKTRGQQVTLSCSPISGHRSVSWYQQTPGQGLQFLFEYFSETQRNKGNFPGRFSGRQFSNSRSEMNVSTLELGDSALYLCASSHGQGPLYGYTFGSGTRLTVV.